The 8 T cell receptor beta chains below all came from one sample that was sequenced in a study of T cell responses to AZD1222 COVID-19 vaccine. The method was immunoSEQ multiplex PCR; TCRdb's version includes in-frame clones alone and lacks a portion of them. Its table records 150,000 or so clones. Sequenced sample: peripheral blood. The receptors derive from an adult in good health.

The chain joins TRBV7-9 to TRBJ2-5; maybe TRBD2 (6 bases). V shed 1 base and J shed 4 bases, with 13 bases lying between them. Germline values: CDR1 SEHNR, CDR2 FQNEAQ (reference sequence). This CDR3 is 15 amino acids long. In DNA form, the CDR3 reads TGTGCCAGCAGCTTAGGCATGGGGACTCGAGAGACCCAGTACTTC. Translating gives CASSLGMGTRETQYF.

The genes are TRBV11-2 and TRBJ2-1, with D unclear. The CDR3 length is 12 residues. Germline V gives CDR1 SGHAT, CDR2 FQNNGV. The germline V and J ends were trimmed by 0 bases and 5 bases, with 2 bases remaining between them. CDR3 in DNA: TGTGCCAGCAGCTTAGACGACAATGAGCAGTTCTTC. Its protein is CASSLDDNEQFF.

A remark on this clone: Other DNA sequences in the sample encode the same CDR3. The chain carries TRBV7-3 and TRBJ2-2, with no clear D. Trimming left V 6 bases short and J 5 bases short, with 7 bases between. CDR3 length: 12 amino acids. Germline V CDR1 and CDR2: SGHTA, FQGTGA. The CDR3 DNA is TGTGCCAGCAGTTTGGGGACCGGGGAGCTGTTTTTT. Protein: CASSLGTGELFF.

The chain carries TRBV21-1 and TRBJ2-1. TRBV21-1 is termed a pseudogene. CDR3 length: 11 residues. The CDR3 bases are TGTGCCAGCAGAGGGCGGAATGAGCAGTTCTTC. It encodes CASRGRNEQFF.

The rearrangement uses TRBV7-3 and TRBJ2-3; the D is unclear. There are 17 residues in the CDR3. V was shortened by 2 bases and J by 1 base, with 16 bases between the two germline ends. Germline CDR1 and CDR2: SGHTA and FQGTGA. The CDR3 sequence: CASSLVVGGRGTDTQYF. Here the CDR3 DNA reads TGTGCCAGCAGCTTAGTAGTAGGTGGCCGGGGCACAGATACGCAGTATTTT.

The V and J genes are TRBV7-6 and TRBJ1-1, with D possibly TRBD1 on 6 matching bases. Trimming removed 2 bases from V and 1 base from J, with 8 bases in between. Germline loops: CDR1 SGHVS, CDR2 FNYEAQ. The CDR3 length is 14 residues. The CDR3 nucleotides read TGTGCCAGCAGCTTACCGACAGGGAACACTGAAGCTTTCTTT. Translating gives CASSLPTGNTEAFF.

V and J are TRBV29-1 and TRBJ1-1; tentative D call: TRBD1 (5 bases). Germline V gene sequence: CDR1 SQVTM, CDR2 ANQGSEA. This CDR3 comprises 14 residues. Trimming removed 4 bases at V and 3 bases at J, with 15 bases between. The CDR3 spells CSVGAVGGDTEAFF. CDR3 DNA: TGCAGCGTTGGAGCGGTCGGGGGGGACACTGAAGCTTTCTTT.

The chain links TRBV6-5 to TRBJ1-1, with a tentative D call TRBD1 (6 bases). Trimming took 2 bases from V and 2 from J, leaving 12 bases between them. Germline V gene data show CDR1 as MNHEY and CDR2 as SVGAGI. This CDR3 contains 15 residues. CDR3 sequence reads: CASSYGRGGNTEAFF. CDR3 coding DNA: TGTGCCAGCAGTTACGGCAGGGGCGGTAACACTGAAGCTTTCTTT.